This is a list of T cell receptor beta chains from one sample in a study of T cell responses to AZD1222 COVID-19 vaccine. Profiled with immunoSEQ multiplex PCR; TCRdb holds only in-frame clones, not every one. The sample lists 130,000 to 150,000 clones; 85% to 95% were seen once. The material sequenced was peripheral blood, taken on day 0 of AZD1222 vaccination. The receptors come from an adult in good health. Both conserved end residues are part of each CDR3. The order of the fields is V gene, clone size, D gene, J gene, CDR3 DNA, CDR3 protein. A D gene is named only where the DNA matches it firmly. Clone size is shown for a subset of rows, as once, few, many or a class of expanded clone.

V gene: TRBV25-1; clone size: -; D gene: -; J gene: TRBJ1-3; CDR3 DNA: TGTGCCAGCAGTGAAGACGCCTTCAGCTCTGGAAACACCATATATTTT; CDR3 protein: CASSEDAFSSGNTIYF
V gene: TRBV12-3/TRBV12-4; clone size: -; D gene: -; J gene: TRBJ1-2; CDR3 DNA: TGTGCCAGCAGCCCGGCTAGGCTAGTTGGCTACACCTTC; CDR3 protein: CASSPARLVGYTF
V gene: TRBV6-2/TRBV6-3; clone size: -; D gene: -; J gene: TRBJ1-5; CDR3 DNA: TGTGCCAGCAGTTACGCAGGGTCCCGCAATCAGCCCCAGCATTTT; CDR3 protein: CASSYAGSRNQPQHF
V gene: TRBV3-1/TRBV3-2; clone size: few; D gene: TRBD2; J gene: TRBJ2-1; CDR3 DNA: TGTGCCAGCAGCCAATTTTGGCGGGAGGTGGTGGGTGAGCAGTTCTTC; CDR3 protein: CASSQFWREVVGEQFF
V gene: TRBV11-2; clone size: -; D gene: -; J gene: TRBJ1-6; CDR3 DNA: TGTGCCAGCAGCTTACTAGTCACAACTAATTCACCCCTCCACTTT; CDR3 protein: CASSLLVTTNSPLHF
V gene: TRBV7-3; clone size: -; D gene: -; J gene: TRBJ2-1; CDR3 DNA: TGTGCCAGCAGCTATCGGGGAGATGAGCAGTTCTTC; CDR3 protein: CASSYRGDEQFF
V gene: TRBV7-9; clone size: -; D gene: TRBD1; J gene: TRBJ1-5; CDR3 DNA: TGTGCCAGCAGCACGGACAGGGGAGCTCAGCCCCAGCATTTT; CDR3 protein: CASSTDRGAQPQHF
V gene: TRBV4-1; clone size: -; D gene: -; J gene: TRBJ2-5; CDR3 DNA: TGCGCCAGCAGCCAAGCAAAAGACAGGCACCAAGAGACCCAGTACTTC; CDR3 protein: CASSQAKDRHQETQYF
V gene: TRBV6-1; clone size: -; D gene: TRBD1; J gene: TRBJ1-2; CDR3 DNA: TGTGCCAGCAGTGACGCGGGGGACAGGGTTGGCTACACCTTC; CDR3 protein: CASSDAGDRVGYTF
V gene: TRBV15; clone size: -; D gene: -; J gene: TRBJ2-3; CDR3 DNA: TGTGCCACCAGCAGAGATCGAGTAGATACGCAGTATTTT; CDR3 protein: CATSRDRVDTQYF
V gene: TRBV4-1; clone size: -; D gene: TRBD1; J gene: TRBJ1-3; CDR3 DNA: TGCGCCAGCAGCCACACCGACAGGGCTGGAAACACCATATATTTT; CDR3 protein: CASSHTDRAGNTIYF
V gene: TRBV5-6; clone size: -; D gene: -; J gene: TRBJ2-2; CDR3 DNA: TGTGCCAGCAGCCGCCGGACAGCCTCGAGCACCGGGGAGCTGTTTTTT; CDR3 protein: CASSRRTASSTGELFF
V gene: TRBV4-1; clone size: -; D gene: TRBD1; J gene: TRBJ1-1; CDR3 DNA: TGCGCCAGCAGCCCGAGGGCCGGACAGGGGGCGCAGAACACTGAAGCTTTCTTT; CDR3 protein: CASSPRAGQGAQNTEAFF
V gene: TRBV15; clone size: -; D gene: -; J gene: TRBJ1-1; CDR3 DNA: TGTGCCACCAGCAGTGGGGGCAGCGTCTACACTGAAGCTTTCTTT; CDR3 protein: CATSSGGSVYTEAFF
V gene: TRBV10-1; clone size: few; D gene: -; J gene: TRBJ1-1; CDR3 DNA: TGCGCCAGCAGGGGGTCCCTGAACACTGAAGCTTTCTTT; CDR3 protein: CASRGSLNTEAFF
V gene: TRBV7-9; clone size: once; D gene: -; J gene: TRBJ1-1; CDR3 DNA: TGTGCCAGCACCGCAGGAGTGGGCACTGAAGCTTTCTTT; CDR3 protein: CASTAGVGTEAFF
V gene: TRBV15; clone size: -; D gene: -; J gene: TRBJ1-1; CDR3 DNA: TGTGCCACCTCCCGGCAGTTGACCTCAGGGGCCACTGAAGCTTTCTTT; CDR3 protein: CATSRQLTSGATEAFF
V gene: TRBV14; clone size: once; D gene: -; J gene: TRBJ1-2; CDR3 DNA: TGTGCCAGCAGCCAATTGCTTGGGGGGGACGGCTATGGCTACACCTTC; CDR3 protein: CASSQLLGGDGYGYTF
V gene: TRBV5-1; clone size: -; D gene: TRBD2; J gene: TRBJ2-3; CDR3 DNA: TGCGCCAGCAGCTCCTCGACTAGCGGGACAGATACGCAGTATTTT; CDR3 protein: CASSSSTSGTDTQYF
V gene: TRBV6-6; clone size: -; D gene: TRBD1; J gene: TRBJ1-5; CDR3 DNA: TGTGCCAGCAGACGGACAGGGGGCAATCAGCCCCAGCATTTT; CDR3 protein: CASRRTGGNQPQHF
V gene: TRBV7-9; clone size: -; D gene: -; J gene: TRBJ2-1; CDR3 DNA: TGTGCCAGCAGCTCCCGACAGGTTTTCTCCTACAATGAGCAGTTCTTC; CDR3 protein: CASSSRQVFSYNEQFF
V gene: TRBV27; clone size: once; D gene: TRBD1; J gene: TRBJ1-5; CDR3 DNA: TGTGCCAGCAGTTTAGACAGGGGAAAAAATCAGCCCCAGCATTTT; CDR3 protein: CASSLDRGKNQPQHF
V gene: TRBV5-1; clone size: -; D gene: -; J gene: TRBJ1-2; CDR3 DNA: TGCGCCAGCAGCTTGATGGAGCAGTCGGGCTACACCTTC; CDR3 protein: CASSLMEQSGYTF
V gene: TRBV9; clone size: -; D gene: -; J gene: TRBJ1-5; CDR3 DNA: TGTGCCAGCAGCGTAGGCCCCAATCAGCCCCAGCATTTT; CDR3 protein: CASSVGPNQPQHF
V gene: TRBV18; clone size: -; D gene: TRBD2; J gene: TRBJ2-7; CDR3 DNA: TGTGCCAGCTCACCACCTAGCGGGGGTCACACCTACGAGCAGTACTTC; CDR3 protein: CASSPPSGGHTYEQYF
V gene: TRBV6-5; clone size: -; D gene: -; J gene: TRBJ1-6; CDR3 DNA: TGTGCCAGCAGTTACGTGGCGGTTTCCTATAATTCACCCCTCCACTTT; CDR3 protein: CASSYVAVSYNSPLHF
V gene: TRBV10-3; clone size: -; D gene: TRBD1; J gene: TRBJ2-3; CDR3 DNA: TGTGCCATCAGTGGGGGGACAGGGCCAGATACGCAGTATTTT; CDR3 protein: CAISGGTGPDTQYF
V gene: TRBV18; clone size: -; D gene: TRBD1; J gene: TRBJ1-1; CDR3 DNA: TGTGCCAGCTCACCACGGGGCAGGGGGAGATTGAACACTGAAGCTTTCTTT; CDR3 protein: CASSPRGRGRLNTEAFF